This T cell receptor beta chain originates from a study of T-cell memory formation after mild COVID-19. Study background: TCR clustering was largely donor specific. Study-wide results and limits: Chiefly within CM and EM were the contracting CD4+ clones; CD8+ ones were within EMRA. Detection of some responders pre-infection suggested pre-existing cross-reactive memory T cells participated.

From 5'RACE with constant-segment primers came TCR alpha and TCR beta cDNA libraries that carried sample barcodes and UMIs. TCRdb analysed the 5' RACE reads with MiXCR anew, one entry per CDR3 protein. The table records under 50,000 distinct CDR3 sequences, around 25% of them present only once. On this clonotype: Its antigen is unidentified.

V gave up 8 bases and J gave up 6 bases; unmatched junction bases: 15. The CDR3 extends over 16 amino acids. Germline CDR1 is DFQATT and CDR2 is SNEGSKA (reference sequence). The chain combines TRBV20-1 with TRBJ2-1; 11 nucleotides line up with TRBD2. The sequence derives from a man aged 18 to 30 who had mild COVID-19 (a few samples of this study predate the infection). Cell type and time point are not known. The sequencing input was PBMCs or a T cell subset sorted from them (not recorded which). The CDR3 DNA reads as TGCAGTCCTACCGGCTATACGGGACTAGCGGCCAATGAGCAGTTCTTC. Amino acid sequence: CSPTGYTGLAANEQFF.